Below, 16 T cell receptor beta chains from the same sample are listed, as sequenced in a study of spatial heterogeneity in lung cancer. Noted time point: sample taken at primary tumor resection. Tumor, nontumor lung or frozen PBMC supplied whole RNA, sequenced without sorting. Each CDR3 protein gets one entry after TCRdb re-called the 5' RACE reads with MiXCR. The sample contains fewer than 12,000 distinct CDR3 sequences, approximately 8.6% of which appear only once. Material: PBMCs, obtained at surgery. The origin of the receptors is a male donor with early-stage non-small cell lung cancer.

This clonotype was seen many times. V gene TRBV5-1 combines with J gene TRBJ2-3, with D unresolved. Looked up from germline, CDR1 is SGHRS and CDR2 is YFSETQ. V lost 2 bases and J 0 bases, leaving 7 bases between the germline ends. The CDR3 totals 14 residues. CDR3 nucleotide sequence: TGCGCCAGCAGCTTCTCGGCTAGCACAGATACGCAGTATTTT. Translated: CASSFSASTDTQYF.

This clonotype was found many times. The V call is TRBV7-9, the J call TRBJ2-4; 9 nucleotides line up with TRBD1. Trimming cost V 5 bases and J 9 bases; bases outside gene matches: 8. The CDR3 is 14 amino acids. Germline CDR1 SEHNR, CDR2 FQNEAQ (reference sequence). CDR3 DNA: TGTGCCAGCAGCGCCGACAGGGGGTGGGCCATTCAGTACTTC. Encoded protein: CASSADRGWAIQYF.

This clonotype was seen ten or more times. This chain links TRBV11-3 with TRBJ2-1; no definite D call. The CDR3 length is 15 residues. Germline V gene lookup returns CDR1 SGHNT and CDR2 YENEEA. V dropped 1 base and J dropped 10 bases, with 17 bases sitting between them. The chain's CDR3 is CASSLVSVGLEEQFF. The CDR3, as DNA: TGTGCCAGCAGCTTAGTCTCGGTTGGGCTTGAAGAGCAGTTCTTC.

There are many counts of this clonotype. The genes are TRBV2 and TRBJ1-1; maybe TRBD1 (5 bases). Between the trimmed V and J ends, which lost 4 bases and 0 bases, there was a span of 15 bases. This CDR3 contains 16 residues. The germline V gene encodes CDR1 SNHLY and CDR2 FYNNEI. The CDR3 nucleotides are TGTGCCAGCAGTGGTCCCGGGACGGTGATGAACACTGAAGCTTTCTTT. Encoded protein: CASSGPGTVMNTEAFF. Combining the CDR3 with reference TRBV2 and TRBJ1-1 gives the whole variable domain EPEVTQTPSHQVTQMGQEVILRCVPISNHLYFYWYRQILGQKVEFLVSFYNNEISEKSEIFDDQFSVERPDGSNFTLKIRSTKLEDSAMYFCASSGPGTVMNTEAFFGQGTRLTVV.

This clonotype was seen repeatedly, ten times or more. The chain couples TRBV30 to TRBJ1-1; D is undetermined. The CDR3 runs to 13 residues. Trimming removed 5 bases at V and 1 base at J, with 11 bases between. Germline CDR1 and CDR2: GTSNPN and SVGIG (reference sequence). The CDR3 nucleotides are TGTGCCTGGGGACTCGCTGGGAACACTGAAGCTTTCTTT. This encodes CAWGLAGNTEAFF. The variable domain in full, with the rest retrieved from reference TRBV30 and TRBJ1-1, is SQTIHQWPATLVQPVGSPLSLECTVEGTSNPNLYWYRQAAGRGLQLLFYSVGIGQISSEVPQNLSASRPQDRQFILSSKKLLLSDSGFYLCAWGLAGNTEAFFGQGTRLTVV.

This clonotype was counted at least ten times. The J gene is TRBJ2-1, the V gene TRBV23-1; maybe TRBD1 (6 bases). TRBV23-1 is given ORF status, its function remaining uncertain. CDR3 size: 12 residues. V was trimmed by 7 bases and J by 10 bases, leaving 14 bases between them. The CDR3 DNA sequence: TGCGCCAGCAAACAGGGAGCGGAAGAGCAGTTCTTC. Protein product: CASKQGAEEQFF.

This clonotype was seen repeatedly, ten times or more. Written as DNA, the CDR3 is TGTGCCAGCAGTGACGGCAGGGGCTACGAGCAGTACTTC. Its protein product is CASSDGRGYEQYF. V and J are TRBV6-1 and TRBJ2-7, with a possible D match to TRBD1 (6 bases). V lost 3 bases to trimming and J lost 3 bases, with 9 bases between them. This CDR3 has 13 amino acids. Looked up from germline, CDR1 is MNHNS and CDR2 is SASEGT.

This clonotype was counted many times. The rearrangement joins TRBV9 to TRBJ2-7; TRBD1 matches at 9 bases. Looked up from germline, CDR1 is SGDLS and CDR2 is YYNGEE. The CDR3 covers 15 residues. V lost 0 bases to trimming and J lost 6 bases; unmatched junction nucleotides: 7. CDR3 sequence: CASSVADGTGSEQYF. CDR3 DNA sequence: TGTGCCAGCAGCGTAGCCGACGGGACAGGGAGCGAGCAGTACTTC.

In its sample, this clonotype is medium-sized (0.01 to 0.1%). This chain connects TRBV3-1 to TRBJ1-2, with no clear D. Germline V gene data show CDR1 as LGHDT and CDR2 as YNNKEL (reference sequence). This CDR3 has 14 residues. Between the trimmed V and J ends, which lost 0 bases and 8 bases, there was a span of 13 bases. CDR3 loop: CASSQEAGKRGYTF. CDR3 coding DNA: TGTGCCAGCAGCCAAGAGGCCGGGAAAAGGGGCTACACCTTC.

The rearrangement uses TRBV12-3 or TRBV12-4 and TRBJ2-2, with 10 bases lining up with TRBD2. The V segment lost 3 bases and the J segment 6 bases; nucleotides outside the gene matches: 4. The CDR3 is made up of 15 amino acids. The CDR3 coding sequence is TGTGCCAGCAGTTTCCGCCTAGCGGGGGCCGGGGAGCTGTTTTTT. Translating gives CASSFRLAGAGELFF.

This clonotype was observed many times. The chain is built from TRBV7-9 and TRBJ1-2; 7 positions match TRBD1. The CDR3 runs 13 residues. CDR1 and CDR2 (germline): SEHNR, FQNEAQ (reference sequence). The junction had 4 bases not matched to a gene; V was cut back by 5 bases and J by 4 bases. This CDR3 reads CASSGGTVYGYTF. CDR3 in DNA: TGTGCCAGCAGCGGCGGGACAGTCTATGGCTACACCTTC.

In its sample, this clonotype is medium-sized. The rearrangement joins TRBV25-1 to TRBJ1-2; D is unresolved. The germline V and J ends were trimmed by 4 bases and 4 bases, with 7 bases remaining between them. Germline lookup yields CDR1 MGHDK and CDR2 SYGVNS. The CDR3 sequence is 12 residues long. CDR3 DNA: TGTGCCAGCAGTGTGGGTTCCTATGGCTACACCTTC. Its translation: CASSVGSYGYTF.

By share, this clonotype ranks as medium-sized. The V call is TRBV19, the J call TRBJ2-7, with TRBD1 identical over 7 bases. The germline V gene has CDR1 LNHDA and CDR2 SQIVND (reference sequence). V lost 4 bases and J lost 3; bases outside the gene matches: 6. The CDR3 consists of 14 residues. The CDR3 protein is CASSRGRGFYEQYF. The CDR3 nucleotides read TGTGCCAGTAGTAGGGGCAGGGGGTTCTACGAGCAGTACTTC.

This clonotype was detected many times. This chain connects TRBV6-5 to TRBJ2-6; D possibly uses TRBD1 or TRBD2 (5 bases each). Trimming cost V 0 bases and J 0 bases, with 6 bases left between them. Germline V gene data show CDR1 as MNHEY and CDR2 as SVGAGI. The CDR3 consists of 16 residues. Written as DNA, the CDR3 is TGTGCCAGCAGTTACTCGGGGACCTCTGGGGCCAACGTCCTGACTTTC. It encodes CASSYSGTSGANVLTF.

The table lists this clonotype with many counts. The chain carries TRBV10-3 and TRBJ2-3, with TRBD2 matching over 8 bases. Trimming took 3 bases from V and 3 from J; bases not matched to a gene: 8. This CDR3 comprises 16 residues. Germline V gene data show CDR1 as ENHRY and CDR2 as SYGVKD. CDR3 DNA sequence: TGTGCCATCAGTGAAGAATTGGCGGGGGGTACAGATACGCAGTATTTT. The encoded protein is CAISEELAGGTDTQYF.

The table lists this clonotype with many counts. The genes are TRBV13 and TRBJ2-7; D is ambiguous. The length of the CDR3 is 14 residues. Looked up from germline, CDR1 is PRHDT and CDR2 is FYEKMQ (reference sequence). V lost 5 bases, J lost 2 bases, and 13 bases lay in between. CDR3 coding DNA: TGTGCCAGCAGCCCCCAGACTCACCCCTACGAGCAGTACTTC. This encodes CASSPQTHPYEQYF.